The clone carrying this TCR beta chain turned up a few times. What it binds is not known. The data derive from a study of CD8+ T cells in alopecia areata. Treatment: oral pan-JAK inhibitor, 5-10 mg twice daily. Following extraction, RNA underwent reverse transcription to cDNA, which served as the sequencing template. The assay was immunoSEQ multiplex PCR, and TCRdb's table has in-frame clones only and misses some. In the table there are 110,000 to 150,000 clones, nearly 55% of which are singletons. In germline, CDR1 is SGHDN, CDR2 FVKESK. Trimming left V 1 base short and J 5 bases short, with 9 bases between. CDR3 length: 14 residues. General study findings and limits: Scalp clonality, together with expanded CD8+ clones among the top 100, fell significantly with tofacitinib.

This sequence originates from a human donor with alopecia areata. The J gene is TRBJ2-1, the V gene TRBV14; D gene uncertain. Material: CD8+ T cells sorted from blood, obtained at week 4, from a patient treated with tofacitinib. CDR3 sequence: CASSQGQENNEQFF. For the CDR3, the DNA is TGTGCCAGCAGCCAAGGGCAGGAAAACAATGAGCAGTTCTTC.